This T cell receptor (beta chain) was captured by sequencing in a study of CXCR3-negative and CXCR3-positive naive CD8 T cells. About the research overall: Sequencing gave about 135 million TRB reads overall, about 1.5 +/- 0.3 million per library. General study findings and limits: In CXCR3-positive naive cells, the TRB CDR3s were more hydrophobic than in CXCR3-negative naive cells. Much lower diversity was found in memory CD8+ cells, while both naive subsets had comparably high diversity.

About this clonotype: Its antigen is currently unknown.

The libraries of TRB cDNA were prepared using 5' RACE with UMI labels. For each CDR3 protein, TCRdb gives one entry from its re-call of the 5' RACE reads, without DNA. The specimen's table records about 89,000 distinct CDR3 sequences. The CDR3 has 14 amino acids. The sample consisted of naive CXCR3+ CD8+ T cells from blood. Subset in this sample: CD45RO-CCR7+CD27+CD95- naive CD8+ T cells expressing CXCR3 (TNR3+). The gene calls are TRBV12-3 or TRBV12-4 and TRBJ2-1; TCRdb names TRBD1, which stays unverified in the absence of DNA. This receptor was taken from a human donor in good health. Some clones in this sample may be carry-over from other donors' samples. This chain's CDR3 is CASAYEGARNEQFF.